This passage covers 8 T cell receptor beta chains from one sample sequenced in a study of CD8 T cells in Susac syndrome. RNA amounts of roughly 0.45 to 1 ug underwent reverse transcription with random hexamers. TCRdb fed the immunoSEQ multiplex PCR reads into MiXCR, producing one record per CDR3 protein. The sample has 100,000 to 150,000 distinct CDR3 sequences, just under 95% seen once; the top ten hold approximately 0.2%. The sequencing sample was made of CD8+ T cells from PBMCs. The receptors come from a human donor with Susac syndrome.

V and J are TRBV6-5 and TRBJ1-4; D is uncertain. The V gene lost 6 bases and the J gene lost 8 bases, with 10 bases spanning the gap. The germline CDR1 and CDR2 sequences are MNHEY and SVGAGI. The CDR3 contains 12 residues. The CDR3 sequence is CASRDFEEKLFF. The CDR3 region has the DNA TGTGCCAGCAGGGACTTCGAGGAAAAACTGTTTTTT.

The genes are TRBV6-5 and TRBJ2-4; D may be TRBD1 (6 bases). The CDR3 extends over 14 amino acids. Per germline, CDR1 MNHEY and CDR2 SVGAGI. The ends were cut back, 6 bases at V and 6 bases at J, with 15 bases in the middle. The CDR3 here is CASSHHGQLNIQYF. In DNA form, the CDR3 reads TGTGCCAGCAGCCACCACGGACAGTTAAACATTCAGTACTTC.

This clonotype was seen only once. The genes are TRBV20-1 and TRBJ1-1, with no clear D. V lost 0 bases to trimming and J lost 5 bases, with 16 bases between them. The CDR3 consists of 15 residues. Germline-derived CDR1 and CDR2 are DFQATT and SNEGSKA (reference sequence). The CDR3 DNA reads as TGCAGTGCTAGAGACCCGGACCCCTGGAGGACTGAAGCTTTCTTT. Translation gives CSARDPDPWRTEAFF.

The chain joins TRBV5-4 to TRBJ2-6; D gene uncertain. The CDR3 covers 15 residues. The germline V gene encodes CDR1 SGHNT and CDR2 YYREEE (reference sequence). Trimming stripped 4 bases from V and 0 bases from J, with 8 bases between. The CDR3 DNA sequence: TGTGCCAGCAGCCCAGAGTACTCTGGGGCCAACGTCCTGACTTTC. This sequence encodes CASSPEYSGANVLTF.

This clonotype was seen once. J is TRBJ2-5 and V is TRBV6-2 or TRBV6-3; 8 positions agree with TRBD1. The germline gives CDR1 MNHEY, CDR2 SVGEGT. This CDR3 comprises 16 residues. V lost 2 bases and J lost 2; bases outside the gene matches: 7. The CDR3 DNA reads as TGTGCCAGCAGTTACGACAGGGACAGGAGTCAAGAGACCCAGTACTTC. Translated: CASSYDRDRSQETQYF.

The chain combines TRBV30 with TRBJ1-2; TRBD1 might be the D (5 bases). V shed 1 base and J shed 4 bases, with 13 bases lying between them. Germline-derived CDR1 and CDR2 are GTSNPN and SVGIG (reference sequence). The CDR3 length is 14 residues. Here the CDR3 DNA reads TGTGCCTGGAGTGGGGGAAGGGGCGCCTATGGCTACACCTTC. Encoded protein: CAWSGGRGAYGYTF.

The CDR3 region is CSASVREGLSYEQYF. In DNA form, the CDR3 reads TGCAGTGCTAGCGTGCGGGAGGGCCTGAGTTACGAGCAGTACTTC. The chain carries TRBV20-1 and TRBJ2-7; 9 positions agree with TRBD2. Germline values: CDR1 DFQATT, CDR2 SNEGSKA (reference sequence). The CDR3 has 15 amino acids. With V trimmed by 3 bases and J by 4 bases, 10 bases remained unmatched.

The chain uses TRBV6-5 and TRBJ1-6; D not certain. From germline, CDR1 is MNHEY and CDR2 SVGAGI. Trimming pared 2 bases from V and 7 bases from J, leaving 15 bases between. The CDR3 runs to 16 residues. As DNA, the CDR3 is TGTGCCAGCAGTTACCTCGAGGAGGCACGGAATTCACCCCTCCACTTT. Amino acid sequence: CASSYLEEARNSPLHF.